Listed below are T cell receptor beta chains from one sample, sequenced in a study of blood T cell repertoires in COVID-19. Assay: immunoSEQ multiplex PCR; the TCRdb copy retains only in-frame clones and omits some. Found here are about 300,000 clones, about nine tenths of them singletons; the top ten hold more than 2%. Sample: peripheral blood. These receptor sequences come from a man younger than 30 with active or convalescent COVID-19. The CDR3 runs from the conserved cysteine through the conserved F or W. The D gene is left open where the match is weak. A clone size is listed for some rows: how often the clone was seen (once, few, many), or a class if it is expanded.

CSATGGLAENTGELFF | TGCAGCGCGACCGGGGGACTAGCGGAGAACACCGGGGAGCTGTTTTTT | 16 | TRBJ2-2 | NA | TRBV29-1 | TRBD2
CASSSPGTANTGELFF | TGTGCCAGCAGCTCACCCGGGACAGCGAACACCGGGGAGCTGTTTTTT | 16 | TRBJ2-2 | NA | TRBV7-2 | TRBD1
CATSRDRGSPLHF | TGTGCCACCAGCAGAGATAGGGGCTCACCCCTCCACTTT | 13 | TRBJ1-6 | NA | TRBV15 | NA
CASSGDRDSYGYTF | TGTGCCAGCAGTGGCGACCGGGACAGCTATGGCTACACCTTC | 14 | TRBJ1-2 | NA | TRBV6-6 | TRBD1
CASSRQELYGYTF | TGTGCCAGCAGCCGTCAGGAACTGTATGGCTACACCTTC | 13 | TRBJ1-2 | NA | TRBV9 | NA
CATKGLAGGSLLLEQYF | TGTGCCACCAAAGGACTAGCGGGAGGCTCCCTACTCCTCGAGCAGTACTTC | 17 | TRBJ2-7 | NA | TRBV10-3 | TRBD2
CASSMGLSFGEQFF | TGTGCCAGCAGCATGGGACTATCGTTCGGTGAGCAGTTCTTC | 14 | TRBJ2-1 | NA | TRBV6-2/TRBV6-3 | TRBD2
CASSQELDSGRDEQYF | TGTGCCAGCAGCCAAGAGCTGGATAGCGGGAGGGACGAGCAGTACTTC | 16 | TRBJ2-7 | NA | TRBV3-1/TRBV3-2 | TRBD2
CASTLLQGTKGYGYTF | TGTGCCAGCACCTTACTGCAGGGGACAAAGGGCTATGGCTACACCTTC | 16 | TRBJ1-2 | NA | TRBV2 | NA
CASSIGDEFGTEQFF | TGTGCCAGTAGTATAGGTGACGAGTTCGGGACAGAGCAGTTCTTC | 15 | TRBJ2-1 | NA | TRBV19 | NA
CASSYLAGTTYNEQFF | TGCGCCAGCAGCTACTTAGCGGGGACGACCTACAATGAGCAGTTCTTC | 16 | TRBJ2-1 | NA | TRBV5-1 | TRBD2
CSVEGSGRALNNEQFF | TGCAGCGTTGAAGGAAGCGGGAGGGCCCTGAACAATGAGCAGTTCTTC | 16 | TRBJ2-1 | NA | TRBV29-1 | TRBD2
CASSASTRTGELFF | TGTGCCAGCAGCGCCTCAACTCGCACCGGGGAGCTGTTTTTT | 14 | TRBJ2-2 | NA | TRBV9 | NA
CASSGEGATNEKLFF | TGCGCCAGCAGCGGGGAGGGGGCAACTAATGAAAAACTGTTTTTT | 15 | TRBJ1-4 | NA | TRBV5-1 | NA
CASSPGLYEQYF | TGTGCCAGCTCACCGGGGCTTTACGAGCAGTACTTC | 12 | TRBJ2-7 | once | TRBV18 | NA
CASSLVTGGVYEQYF | TGCGCCAGCAGCTTGGTGACGGGAGGCGTCTACGAGCAGTACTTC | 15 | TRBJ2-7 | NA | TRBV5-1 | TRBD2
CASSLDGHISGNTIYF | TGTGCCAGCAGCTTAGATGGACACATCTCTGGAAACACCATATATTTT | 16 | TRBJ1-3 | NA | TRBV7-2 | NA
CASTTSGPYEQYF | TGTGCCAGTACGACTAGCGGCCCCTACGAGCAGTACTTC | 13 | TRBJ2-7 | NA | TRBV2 | TRBD2
CASSQGEVSRLHF | TGTGCCAGCAGCCAAGGAGAGGTCAGCCGCCTCCACTTT | 13 | TRBJ1-6 | NA | TRBV3-1/TRBV3-2 | NA
CASSSRGRINTGELFF | TGTGCCAGCAGCTCGAGGGGGCGGATCAACACCGGGGAGCTGTTTTTT | 16 | TRBJ2-2 | NA | TRBV11-2 | TRBD1
CASRSVLGQYF | TGTGCCAGCAGATCAGTACTAGGGCAGTACTTC | 11 | TRBJ2-7 | NA | TRBV28 | NA
CASRTSALYEQYF | TGTGCCAGCAGGACTAGCGCCCTCTACGAGCAGTACTTC | 13 | TRBJ2-7 | NA | TRBV6-6 | TRBD2
CATRQGPNTEAFF | TGTGCCACCAGACAGGGCCCGAACACTGAAGCTTTCTTT | 13 | TRBJ1-1 | NA | TRBV2 | TRBD1
CASSDPLNQPQHF | TGTGCCAGCAGTGACCCCCTCAATCAGCCCCAGCATTTT | 13 | TRBJ1-5 | NA | TRBV2 | NA
CATSREGLAKNIQYF | TGTGCCACCAGCAGAGAAGGACTAGCCAAAAACATTCAGTACTTC | 15 | TRBJ2-4 | NA | TRBV15 | NA
CASSVTGTGGEKLFF | TGTGCCAGTAGTGTGACCGGGACGGGGGGCGAAAAACTGTTTTTT | 15 | TRBJ1-4 | once | TRBV19 | NA
CASSVWTSGTYNEQFF | TGTGCCAGTAGTGTTTGGACTAGCGGGACCTACAATGAGCAGTTCTTC | 16 | TRBJ2-1 | NA | TRBV19 | TRBD2
CASSPRTGDLGGYTF | TGTGCCAGCTCCCCCCGGACAGGCGACCTGGGTGGCTACACCTTC | 15 | TRBJ1-2 | NA | TRBV18 | TRBD1
CATSRDTKGSSEAFF | TGTGCCACCAGCAGAGACACAAAGGGGTCTTCTGAAGCTTTCTTT | 15 | TRBJ1-1 | few | TRBV15 | NA
CASSQDMDGRAPDTQYF | TGCGCCAGCAGCCAAGATATGGACGGGAGGGCCCCAGATACGCAGTATTTT | 17 | TRBJ2-3 | NA | TRBV4-1 | TRBD2
CASSPRLASGEDTQYF | TGCGCCAGCAGCCCCAGGTTGGCTAGCGGGGAAGATACGCAGTATTTT | 16 | TRBJ2-3 | NA | TRBV4-1 | TRBD2
CASSLESGSSEKLFF | TGTGCCAGCAGCTTGGAGTCAGGGTCCAGTGAAAAACTGTTTTTT | 15 | TRBJ1-4 | NA | TRBV5-4 | NA
CASRPTGGSYNSPLHF | TGTGCCAGCAGACCGACGGGTGGCTCCTATAATTCACCCCTCCACTTT | 16 | TRBJ1-6 | few | TRBV7-9 | NA
CASSVRSSGNTIYF | TGTGCCAGCAGTGTACGAAGTAGTGGAAACACCATATATTTT | 14 | TRBJ1-3 | NA | TRBV2 | NA
CASSAEQDILNTEAFF | TGTGCCAGTAGTGCGGAACAGGACATTTTGAACACTGAAGCTTTCTTT | 16 | TRBJ1-1 | NA | TRBV19 | NA
CASSAGTGVDEAFF | TGTGCCAGCAGCGCCGGGACAGGGGTTGATGAAGCTTTCTTT | 14 | TRBJ1-1 | NA | TRBV5-6 | TRBD1
CASSLTGTGDGYTF | TGTGCCAGCAGTCTTACCGGGACAGGGGACGGCTACACCTTC | 14 | TRBJ1-2 | NA | TRBV27 | TRBD1
CASSFEGPRAGKKLFF | TGTGCCAGCAGTTTCGAGGGACCGAGGGCGGGAAAAAAACTGTTTTTT | 16 | TRBJ1-4 | NA | TRBV27 | NA
CASSSLVGRDTEAFF | TGTGCCAGCAGCTCACTTGTTGGGCGCGACACTGAAGCTTTCTTT | 15 | TRBJ1-1 | NA | TRBV5-4 | NA
CASRSGLAGARSYNEQFF | TGTGCCAGCAGGTCGGGACTAGCGGGGGCCCGCTCCTACAATGAGCAGTTCTTC | 18 | TRBJ2-1 | NA | TRBV5-6 | TRBD2
CASSQDSNQPQHF | TGTGCCAGTAGCCAGGATAGCAATCAGCCCCAGCATTTT | 13 | TRBJ1-5 | NA | TRBV19 | NA
CASSSALRGGGNEQYF | TGTGCCAGCAGTTCCGCGCTCCGGGGCGGGGGAAACGAGCAGTACTTC | 16 | TRBJ2-7 | few | TRBV6-5 | TRBD2
CASSQNKQGANQPQHF | TGCGCCAGCAGCCAAAACAAACAGGGGGCCAATCAGCCCCAGCATTTT | 16 | TRBJ1-5 | NA | TRBV4-1 | TRBD1
CASSQLGAPRDEQYF | TGTGCCAGCAGCCAGCTGGGAGCCCCACGGGATGAGCAGTACTTC | 15 | TRBJ2-7 | NA | TRBV7-9 | NA
CASSIGQLGELFF | TGTGCCAGCAGTATAGGACAGCTCGGGGAGCTGTTTTTT | 13 | TRBJ2-2 | NA | TRBV12-3/TRBV12-4 | NA
CASSPPGALAGTDTQYF | TGTGCCAGCTCACCACCGGGGGCACTAGCGGGCACAGATACGCAGTATTTT | 17 | TRBJ2-3 | NA | TRBV18 | TRBD2
CASGLVLRQGGIQPQHF | TGTGCTAGTGGTTTGGTACTGAGACAGGGCGGTATTCAGCCCCAGCATTTT | 17 | TRBJ1-5 | NA | TRBV12-5 | TRBD1
CASKSGMWETQYF | TGTGCCAGCAAATCGGGAATGTGGGAGACCCAGTACTTC | 13 | TRBJ2-5 | once | TRBV28 | NA
CASSRQGLSPLHF | TGTGCCAGTAGTCGTCAGGGCCTATCACCCCTCCACTTT | 13 | TRBJ1-6 | once | TRBV19 | NA
CASSPEGGTANIMVSYNEQFF | TGTGCCAGCTCACCAGAAGGCGGGACAGCGAATATTATGGTCTCCTACAATGAGCAGTTCTTC | 21 | TRBJ2-1 | once | TRBV18 | NA
CASSQDPSGRIQYF | TGTGCCAGCAGCCAAGATCCTAGCGGGAGGATCCAGTACTTC | 14 | TRBJ2-5 | NA | TRBV3-1/TRBV3-2 | TRBD2
CASSTGVLTDTQYF | TGTGCCAGTAGTACGGGGGTTCTTACAGATACGCAGTATTTT | 14 | TRBJ2-3 | NA | TRBV19 | NA